The clone carrying this TCR beta chain has a handful of counts. Its antigen is as yet unknown. The study ran its PCR with 60 Vbeta and 13 Jbeta primers. The protocol was immunoSEQ multiplex PCR, while the TCRdb copy is restricted to in-frame clones and leaves out a portion. Of around 160,000 clones in the sample, roughly 80% were seen once. This sample stems from a study of cytomegalovirus exposure and HLA in healthy donors. In the study overall: Findings of an earlier analysis included about 120 million unique TCR beta sequences from some 200 million T cells. There were more than 350 genotyped donors. Of these, roughly 80% fell in the genetic ancestry cluster associated with self-reported Caucasian donors.

The CDR3 has 16 residues. Trimming at V came to 2 bases and at J to 5 bases, leaving 7 bases not matched to a gene. Germline lookup yields CDR1 GTSNPN and CDR2 SVGIG (reference sequence). Broader study findings: Several of the most significant clusters appeared linked to common viral pathogens, based on a later analysis.

The TCR sequence derives from a man aged 45-65 years in good health and CMV-seropositive. The specimen sequenced was PBMCs. The chain carries TRBV30 and TRBJ2-7; 15 nucleotides match TRBD2. The CDR3 DNA is TGTGCCTGGAGTAAGGGACTAGCGGGAGGAGGCGACGAGCAGTACTTC. It encodes CAWSKGLAGGGDEQYF.